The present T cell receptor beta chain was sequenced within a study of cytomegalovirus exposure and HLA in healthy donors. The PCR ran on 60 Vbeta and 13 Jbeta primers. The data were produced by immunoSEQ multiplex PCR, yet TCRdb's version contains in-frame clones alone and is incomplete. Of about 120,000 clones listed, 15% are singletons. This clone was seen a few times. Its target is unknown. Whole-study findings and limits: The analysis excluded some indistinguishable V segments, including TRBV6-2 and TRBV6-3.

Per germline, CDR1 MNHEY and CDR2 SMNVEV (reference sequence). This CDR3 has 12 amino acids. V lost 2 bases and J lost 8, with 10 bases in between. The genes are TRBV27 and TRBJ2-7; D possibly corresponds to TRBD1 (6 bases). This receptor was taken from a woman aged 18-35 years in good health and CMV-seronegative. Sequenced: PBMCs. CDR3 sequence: CASSLQTGKQYF. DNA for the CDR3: TGTGCCAGCAGTTTACAGACAGGCAAGCAGTACTTC.